What follows is one TCR beta chain and its context. What it recognizes is unknown. The record originates from a study of cytomegalovirus exposure and HLA in healthy donors. The PCR contained 60 Vbeta and 13 Jbeta primers. TCRdb keeps only in-frame clones here, not all; method: immunoSEQ multiplex PCR. Its clone listing holds 90,000 to 150,000 clones. The CDR3 sequence is 17 residues long. V shed 4 bases, J shed 1 base, and the junction held 9 bases outside the gene matches. Germline V gene sequence: CDR1 SGHRS, CDR2 YFSETQ. The study, taken as a whole, reports: A later analysis linked a missense DCLRE1C variant to TCR beta V- and J-gene trimming.

Donors consisted of healthy bone marrow donors. This receptor was identified in a young man in good health and CMV-seronegative. Material for sequencing was PBMCs. The chain uses TRBV5-1 and TRBJ2-2; 8 bases align to TRBD1. CDR3 coding DNA: TGCGCCAGCAGCAGACAGACAGGGGTCGGGAACACCGGGGAGCTGTTTTTT. This gives the protein CASSRQTGVGNTGELFF.